A single sample is the source of the 19 T cell receptor beta chains below, sequenced in a study of tumor and adjacent non-tumor tissue in lung cancer. RNA was extracted from bulk tissue without any cell sorting. The library came from three nested PCR rounds adapted from ARM-PCR protocols. TCRdb reprocessed the multiplex PCR reads via MiXCR and lists one record per CDR3 protein. The repertoire holds fewer than 120,000 distinct CDR3 sequences, with about 87% as singletons. Sequencing input: lung tumor tissue. These receptors all come from a man aged 70-80 years with non-small cell lung cancer.

Concerning this clonotype: The junction and the germline gene differ at one end; a read error may be behind it. This chain links TRBV6-1 with TRBJ2-3; D is ambiguous. The CDR3 is 12 residues long. Germline V gene data show CDR1 as MNHNS and CDR2 as SASEGT. The CDR3 DNA follows: TGTACCAGCACAAATAGCACATATACGCAGTATTTT. Translated: CTSTNSTYTQYF.

With regard to this clonotype: No DNA is shown, since the ends of the CDR3 on it are uncertain; the CDR3 is the one TCRdb lists. CDR3 loop: CASSILGQGRNTIYF. V usage is TRBV6-6 and J usage is TRBJ1-3; the table's D call of TRBD1 was not tested on the DNA. With termini counted, the CDR3 has 15 amino acids. CDR1 and CDR2 (germline): MNHNY, SVGAGI (reference sequence).

Notes on this clonotype: The junction departs from germline at one end; a sequencing error may be responsible. The V and J genes are TRBV6-6 and TRBJ2-7; tentatively, D is TRBD1 or TRBD2 (5 bases each). Germline V gene sequence: CDR1 MNHNY, CDR2 SVGAGI (reference sequence). This CDR3 comprises 16 residues. In DNA, the CDR3 is TGTACCAGCAGTTACTCGGTGGGACGGCCATCCTACGAGCAGTACTTC. Translation gives CTSSYSVGRPSYEQYF.

This clonotype is a singleton in its sample. One end of the junction varies from germline; a read error may be responsible. V gene TRBV6-5 combines with J gene TRBJ1-1, with a weak D call TRBD1 (5 bases). Germline CDR1 MNHEY, CDR2 SVGAGI. This CDR3 has 13 residues. Here the CDR3 DNA reads TGTGGCAGCAGTTACTCGGCAGGGAAAGGAGCTCTCTTT. Its protein is CGSSYSAGKGALF.

This clonotype is medium-sized (0.01 to 0.1%) within its sample. The V and J genes are TRBV6-5 and TRBJ2-3; 13 bases line up with TRBD2. The CDR3 is made up of 16 amino acids. J gave up 5 bases and V 5 bases, and 7 bases lay outside the gene matches. Germline V CDR1 and CDR2: MNHEY, SVGAGI. Here the CDR3 reads CASSDPGLAGRDTQYF. In DNA, the CDR3 is TGTGCCAGCAGTGACCCGGGACTAGCGGGACGAGATACGCAGTATTTT.

This clonotype was detected only once. Compared with germline, one end of the junction differs, possibly owing to a read error. The V gene is TRBV12-3 or TRBV12-4, the J gene TRBJ2-5; 10 nucleotides agree with TRBD2. There are 20 residues in the CDR3. The CDR3 nucleotides read TGTGCCAGCAGAATAAGCGACCACGCGACTAGCGGGCTTCCCCAGGAGACCAAGTACTTC. Protein product: CASRISDHATSGLPQETKYF.

As concerns this clonotype: One junction end disagrees with the germline gene, perhaps due to a read error. The V gene is TRBV20-1, the J gene TRBJ2-2, with a possible D match to TRBD2 (5 bases). Germline CDR1 reads DFQATT; CDR2 reads SNEGSKA (reference sequence). The CDR3 contains 14 residues. CDR3 nucleotide sequence: TGCAGTGCTTTGGGGTGTTCGAACACCGGGGAGCTGCTTTTT. Amino acids: CSALGCSNTGELLF.

A single count supports this clonotype. The junction departs from germline at one end; a sequencing error may be responsible. The rearrangement uses TRBV6-2 or TRBV6-3 and TRBJ2-1; D unclear. The CDR3 runs to 13 residues. Germline-derived CDR1 and CDR2 are MNHEY and SVGEGT. The CDR3 region is CANNRGGYYEQLF. CDR3 in DNA: TGTGCCAACAACAGAGGCGGTTACTATGAGCAGTTGTTC.

Turning to this clonotype: One junction end does not reproduce the germline sequence, and a read error may be involved. The J gene is TRBJ1-2, the V gene TRBV29-1; D is uncertain. Germline CDR1 is SQVTM and CDR2 is ANQGSEA. The CDR3 extends over 13 amino acids. The CDR3 sequence: CNVLQTGAYDYTF. CDR3 nucleotide sequence: TGTAATGTTCTCCAGACGGGAGCCTATGACTACACCTTC. Filled out from reference TRBV29-1 and TRBJ1-2, the complete variable domain reads SAVISQKPSRDICQRGTSLTIQCQVDSQVTMMFWYRQQPGQSLTLIATANQGSEATYESGFVIDKFPISRPNLTFSTLTVSNMSPEDSSIYLCNVLQTGAYDYTFGSGTRLTVV.

A note on this clonotype: Relative to the germline gene, one junction end is altered; a read error may explain this. V usage is TRBV10-2 and J usage is TRBJ1-1; D is possibly TRBD1 (6 bases). The germline V gene has CDR1 WSHSY and CDR2 SAAADI. There are 12 residues in the CDR3. The CDR3 DNA reads TGCGCCACCAGGAACAGGGACGCTGAAACTTTCTTT. Translation: CATRNRDAETFF.

The chain employs TRBV29-1 and TRBJ2-2, with 7 bases that match TRBD1. The CDR3 consists of 15 residues. Germline lookup yields CDR1 SQVTM and CDR2 ANQGSEA. The CDR3 DNA reads as TGCAGTGTGGAAACAGGGAGCAGGGGGTCCGGGGAGCTGTTTTTT. Protein: CSVETGSRGSGELFF.

With regard to this clonotype: A junction end diverges from the germline sequence, so it may reflect a read error. The V and J genes are TRBV13 and TRBJ2-2; no clear D gene. Looked up from germline, CDR1 is PRHDT and CDR2 is FYEKMQ (reference sequence). This CDR3 region has 15 residues. This chain's CDR3 is CATSYGPRNTGELFF. In nucleotides, the CDR3 is TGTGCCACCAGCTACGGCCCCCGGAACACCGGGGAGCTGTTTTTT.

Of note for this clonotype: One end of the junction fails to match germline, which may point to a read error. The rearrangement joins TRBV6-2 or TRBV6-3 to TRBJ1-5, with D uncertain. The V gene's germline CDR1 is MNHEY and CDR2 SVGEGT. This CDR3 is built from 17 residues. CDR3 amino acids: CASNPLMIEHRNQPHHF. CDR3 nucleotides: TGTGCCAGCAATCCTCTGATGATTGAACATCGCAATCAGCCCCATCATTTT.

For this clonotype: A junction boundary mismatches the germline segment, possibly from a read error. The chain recombines TRBV5-6 with TRBJ2-5; D gene ambiguous. CDR1 and CDR2 from the germline V gene are SGHDT and YYEEEE. The length of the CDR3 is 12 residues. The CDR3 protein is CAGSYIEETQYF. The CDR3 coding sequence is TGTGCCGGCAGCTACATAGAAGAGACCCAATACTTC.

A word on this clonotype: At one end the junction does not follow the germline gene, possibly because of a read error. The chain joins TRBV25-1 to TRBJ1-2; D unclear. CDR3 size: 15 residues. Looked up from germline, CDR1 is MGHDK and CDR2 is SYGVNS. As DNA, the CDR3 is TGTGCCAGCAGTGAGTTGCACAATTGGCAGACCAGCTACACGTTC. Its protein is CASSELHNWQTSYTF.

In the case of this clonotype: One end of the junction does not line up with germline, which may come from a read error. The rearrangement joins TRBV6-5 to TRBJ2-7; D ambiguous. CDR1 is MNHEY, CDR2 SVGAGI, per germline. The CDR3 contains 13 residues. This chain's CDR3 is CASIPMLGYEQYF. The CDR3, as DNA: TGTGCCAGCATCCCCATGTTGGGCTACGAACAGTACTTC.

About this clonotype itself: The CDR3 carries no conserved terminal phenylalanine or tryptophan, so it likely arises from a read error. CDR3 DNA: TGCGCCAGCGGGCGCTGGGGATTACGGACCGGGGAGCTGTTTTAT. This encodes CASGRWGLRTGELFY. The chain couples TRBV10-1 to TRBJ2-2; no firm D call. The V gene's germline CDR1 is WNHNN and CDR2 SYGVQD (reference sequence). V was shortened by 8 bases and J by 5 bases, with 18 bases between the two germline ends. There are 15 residues in the CDR3.

With regard to this clonotype: The junction differs from germline at one of its ends, possibly a read error. The chain links TRBV12-3 or TRBV12-4 to TRBJ2-2, with a possible D match to TRBD2 (5 bases). The CDR3 extends over 14 amino acids. In DNA form, the CDR3 reads TGTGTCAGCAGTTACCGACCGAACATCGGGGAACTGTTTTTT. Its protein product is CVSSYRPNIGELFF.

As for this clonotype: One end of the junction fails to match germline, which may point to a read error. V and J are TRBV29-1 and TRBJ2-1; D gene uncertain. Germline V lookup: CDR1 SQVTM, CDR2 ANQGSEA. This CDR3 contains 16 residues. The CDR3 DNA follows: TGCAGTGTTGAACTTTATGACAACGGGCTGGACAATGAGCAGTTCTTC. It is translated as CSVELYDNGLDNEQFF.